Sequencing of this T cell receptor beta chain was carried out in a study of T cell responses to AZD1222 COVID-19 vaccine. The V gene end was trimmed by 4 bases and the J gene end by 7 bases; junction bases not matched to a gene: 1. Germline V gene sequence: CDR1 ENHRY, CDR2 SYGVKD. The length of the CDR3 is 12 residues. Here immunoSEQ multiplex PCR was the method, and the copy in TCRdb shows in-frame clones only, minus some. The repertoire holds 150,000 or so clones, with 80% to 90% as singletons. This clone was seen a single time. Its specificity is not known. Study-level points and caveats: Just 5 to 7 AZD1222 recipients tested seropositive at baseline. Unmutated variant regions are reportedly the target of nearly half of TCRs that are spike-specific. There were repertoire samples only from the period after the peak T cell response.

The sample was peripheral blood, taken on day 0 of AZD1222 vaccination. The rearrangement joins TRBV10-3 to TRBJ1-2; 9 bases line up with TRBD1. The sequence was collected from an adult in good health. CDR3 coding DNA: TGTGCCATCAGTGGGACAGGGGCTGGCTACACCTTC. This translates into CAISGTGAGYTF.